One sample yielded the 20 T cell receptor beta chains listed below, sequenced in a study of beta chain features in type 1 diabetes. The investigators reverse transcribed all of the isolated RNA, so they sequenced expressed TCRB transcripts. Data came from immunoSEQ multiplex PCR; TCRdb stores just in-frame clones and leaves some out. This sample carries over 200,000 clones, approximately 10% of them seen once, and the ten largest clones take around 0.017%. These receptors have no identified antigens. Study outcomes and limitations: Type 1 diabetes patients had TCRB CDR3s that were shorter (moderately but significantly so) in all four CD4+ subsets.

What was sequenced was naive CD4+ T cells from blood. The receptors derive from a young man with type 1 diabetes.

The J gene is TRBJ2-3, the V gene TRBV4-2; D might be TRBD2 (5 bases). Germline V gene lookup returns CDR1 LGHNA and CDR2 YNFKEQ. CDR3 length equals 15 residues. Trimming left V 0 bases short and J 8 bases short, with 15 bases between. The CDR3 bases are TGTGCCAGCAGCCAAGAACCGGGATACACCGGTACGCAGTATTTT. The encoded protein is CASSQEPGYTGTQYF.

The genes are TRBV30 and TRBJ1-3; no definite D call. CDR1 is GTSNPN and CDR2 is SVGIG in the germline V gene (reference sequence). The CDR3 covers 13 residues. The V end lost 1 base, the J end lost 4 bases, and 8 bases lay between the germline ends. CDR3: CAWSADWGNTIYF. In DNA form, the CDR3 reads TGTGCCTGGAGTGCGGACTGGGGAAACACCATATATTTT.

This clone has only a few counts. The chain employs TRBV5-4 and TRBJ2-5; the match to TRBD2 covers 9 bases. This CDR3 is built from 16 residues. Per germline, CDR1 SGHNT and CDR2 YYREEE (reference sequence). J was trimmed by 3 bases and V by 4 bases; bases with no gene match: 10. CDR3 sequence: CASSPQVGGGEETQYF. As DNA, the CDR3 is TGTGCCAGCAGCCCCCAAGTGGGCGGGGGGGAAGAGACCCAGTACTTC.

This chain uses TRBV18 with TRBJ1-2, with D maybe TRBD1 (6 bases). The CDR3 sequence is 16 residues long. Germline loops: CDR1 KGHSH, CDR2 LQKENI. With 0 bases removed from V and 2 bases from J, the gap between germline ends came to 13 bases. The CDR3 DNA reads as TGTGCCAGCTCACCACCGCTCAGACAGGCGAACTATGGCTACACCTTC. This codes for CASSPPLRQANYGYTF.

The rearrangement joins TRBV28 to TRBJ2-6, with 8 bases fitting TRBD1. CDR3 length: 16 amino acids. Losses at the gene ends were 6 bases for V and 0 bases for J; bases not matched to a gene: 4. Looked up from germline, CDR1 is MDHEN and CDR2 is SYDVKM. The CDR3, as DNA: TGTGCCAGCAGGAGACAGGGGAGCTCTGGGGCCAACGTCCTGACTTTC. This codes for CASRRQGSSGANVLTF. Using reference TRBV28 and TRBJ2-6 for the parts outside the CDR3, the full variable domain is DVKVTQSSRYLVKRTGEKVFLECVQDMDHENMFWYRQDPGLGLRLIYFSYDVKMKEKGDIPEGYSVSREKKERFSLILESASTNQTSMYLCASRRQGSSGANVLTFGAGSRLTVL.

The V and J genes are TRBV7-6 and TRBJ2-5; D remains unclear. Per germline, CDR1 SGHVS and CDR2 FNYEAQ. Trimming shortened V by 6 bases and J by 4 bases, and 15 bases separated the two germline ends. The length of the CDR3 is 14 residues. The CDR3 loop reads CASRRQTIAETQYF. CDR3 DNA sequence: TGTGCCAGCAGAAGACAAACGATTGCAGAGACCCAGTACTTC.

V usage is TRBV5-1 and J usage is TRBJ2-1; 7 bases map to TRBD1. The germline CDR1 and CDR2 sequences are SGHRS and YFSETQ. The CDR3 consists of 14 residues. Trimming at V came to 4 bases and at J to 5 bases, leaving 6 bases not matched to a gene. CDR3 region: CASSRQGPNNEQFF. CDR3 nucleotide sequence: TGCGCCAGCAGCAGACAGGGACCCAACAATGAGCAGTTCTTC.

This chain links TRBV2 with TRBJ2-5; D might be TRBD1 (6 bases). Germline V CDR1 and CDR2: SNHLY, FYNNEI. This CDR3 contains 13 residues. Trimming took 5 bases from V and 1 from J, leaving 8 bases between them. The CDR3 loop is CASSPDSQETQYF. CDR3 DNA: TGTGCCAGCAGTCCGGACAGCCAAGAGACCCAGTACTTC.

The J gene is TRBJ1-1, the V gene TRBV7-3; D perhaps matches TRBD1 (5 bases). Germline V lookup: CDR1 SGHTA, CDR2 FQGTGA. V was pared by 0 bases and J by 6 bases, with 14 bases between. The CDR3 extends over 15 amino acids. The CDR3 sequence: CASSLTDSGEAEAFF. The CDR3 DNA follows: TGTGCCAGCAGCTTAACGGATTCGGGGGAAGCTGAAGCTTTCTTT.

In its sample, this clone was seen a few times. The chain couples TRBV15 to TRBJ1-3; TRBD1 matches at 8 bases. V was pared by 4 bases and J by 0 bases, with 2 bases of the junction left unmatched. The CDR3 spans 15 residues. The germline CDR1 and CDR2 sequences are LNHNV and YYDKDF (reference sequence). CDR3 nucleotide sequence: TGTGCCACCAGCACCGGGACAGGCTCTGGAAACACCATATATTTT. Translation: CATSTGTGSGNTIYF.

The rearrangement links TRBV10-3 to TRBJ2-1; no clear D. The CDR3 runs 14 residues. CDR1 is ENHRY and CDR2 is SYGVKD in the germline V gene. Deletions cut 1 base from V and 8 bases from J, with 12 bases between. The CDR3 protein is CAISELAASDEQFF. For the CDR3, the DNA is TGTGCCATCAGTGAGTTGGCAGCGAGTGATGAGCAGTTCTTC.

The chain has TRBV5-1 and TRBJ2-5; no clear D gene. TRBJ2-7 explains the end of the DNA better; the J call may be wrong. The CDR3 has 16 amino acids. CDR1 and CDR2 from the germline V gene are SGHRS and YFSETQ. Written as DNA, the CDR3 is TGCGCCAGCAGCTTGGCCAACTCGGTTAACTCCTACGAGCAGTACTTC. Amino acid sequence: CASSLANSVNSYEQYF.

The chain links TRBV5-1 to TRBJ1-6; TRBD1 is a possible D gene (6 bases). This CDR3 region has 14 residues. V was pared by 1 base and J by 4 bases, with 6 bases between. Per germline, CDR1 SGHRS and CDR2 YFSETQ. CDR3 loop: CASSLQGYNSPLHF. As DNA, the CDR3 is TGCGCCAGCAGCTTGCAGGGGTATAATTCACCCCTCCACTTT.

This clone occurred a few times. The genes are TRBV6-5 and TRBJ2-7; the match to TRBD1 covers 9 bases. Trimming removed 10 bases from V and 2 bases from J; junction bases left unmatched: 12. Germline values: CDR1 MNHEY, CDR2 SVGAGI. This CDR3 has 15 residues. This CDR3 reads CATKLGQGRPYEQYF. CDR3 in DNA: TGTGCCACCAAACTGGGACAGGGTAGGCCCTACGAGCAGTACTTC.

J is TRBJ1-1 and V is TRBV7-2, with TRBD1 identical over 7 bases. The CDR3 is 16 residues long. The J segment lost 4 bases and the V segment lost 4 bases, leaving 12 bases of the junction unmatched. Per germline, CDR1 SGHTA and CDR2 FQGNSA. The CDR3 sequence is CASSYPTGMGTTEAFF. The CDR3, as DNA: TGTGCCAGCAGCTACCCGACAGGGATGGGGACCACTGAAGCTTTCTTT.

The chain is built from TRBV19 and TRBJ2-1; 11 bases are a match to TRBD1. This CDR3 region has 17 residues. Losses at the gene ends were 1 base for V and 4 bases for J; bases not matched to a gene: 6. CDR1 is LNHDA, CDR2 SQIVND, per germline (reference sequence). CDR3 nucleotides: TGTGCCAGTAGTATAGTCCGGACAGGGGGCTTTTACAATGAGCAGTTCTTC. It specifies CASSIVRTGGFYNEQFF.

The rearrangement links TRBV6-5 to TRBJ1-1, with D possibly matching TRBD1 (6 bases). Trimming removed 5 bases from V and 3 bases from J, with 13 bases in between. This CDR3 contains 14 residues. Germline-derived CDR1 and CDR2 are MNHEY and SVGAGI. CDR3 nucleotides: TGTGCCAGCAGTCAACAGGGCCGGGACACTGAAGCTTTCTTT. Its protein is CASSQQGRDTEAFF.

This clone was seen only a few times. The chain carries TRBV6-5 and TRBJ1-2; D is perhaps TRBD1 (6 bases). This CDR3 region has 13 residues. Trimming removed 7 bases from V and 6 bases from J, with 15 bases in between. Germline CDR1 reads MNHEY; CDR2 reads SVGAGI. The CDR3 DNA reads TGTGCCAGCAACCCCGCGGGGGGCGATGGCTACACCTTC. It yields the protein CASNPAGGDGYTF.

The CDR3 here is CASSPAGTGGEKLFF. The CDR3 DNA reads TGTGCCAGCAGCCCCGCAGGGACCGGGGGTGAAAAACTGTTTTTT. V usage is TRBV7-9 and J usage is TRBJ1-4; D may be TRBD1 (5 bases). The CDR3 spans 15 residues. The germline gives CDR1 SEHNR, CDR2 FQNEAQ (reference sequence). V shed 5 bases and J shed 7 bases, with 17 bases lying between them.

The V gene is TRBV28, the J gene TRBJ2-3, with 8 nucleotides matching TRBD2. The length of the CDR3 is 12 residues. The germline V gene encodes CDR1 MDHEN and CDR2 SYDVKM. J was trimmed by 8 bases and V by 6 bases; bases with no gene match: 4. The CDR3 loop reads CASSYGGGTQYF. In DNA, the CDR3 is TGTGCCAGCAGCTACGGGGGGGGTACGCAGTATTTT.